The TCR beta chain under discussion was sequenced for a study of TIL therapy for anti-PD-1-resistant metastatic lung cancer. Background on the study: Most patients had lung adenocarcinoma; several tumors were EGFR-mutant, two ALK-rearranged; half smoked currently or formerly. Tumors carried a median about 1.6 non-synonymous mutations per megabase. Overall study results and limits: This highly selected cohort may not generalize to typical lung cancer patients.

The time point here: pre-treatment sample, taken before nivolumab and TIL therapy. Most excised metastases sampled were pleural nodules or supraclavicular lymph nodes. Sequencing used immunoSEQ v3. Some clones are missing from TCRdb's copy, which holds only in-frame ones; the method was immunoSEQ multiplex PCR. The sample lists some 90,000 clones, about two thirds occurring once. With respect to this clone: Antigen specificity is unknown.

The CDR3 consists of 15 residues. V was trimmed by 7 bases and J by 1 base, leaving 17 bases between them. CDR1 and CDR2 from the germline V gene are SGHDT and YYEEEE. This chain connects TRBV5-6 to TRBJ1-1, with a weak D call TRBD1 (6 bases). This sample comprised tumor tissue, obtained at baseline. This TCR came from a person between 25 and 79 years old with non-small cell lung cancer. The CDR3 is CASSFGGARNTEAFF. Here the CDR3 DNA reads TGTGCCAGCTCCTTCGGGGGGGCAAGGAACACTGAAGCTTTCTTT.